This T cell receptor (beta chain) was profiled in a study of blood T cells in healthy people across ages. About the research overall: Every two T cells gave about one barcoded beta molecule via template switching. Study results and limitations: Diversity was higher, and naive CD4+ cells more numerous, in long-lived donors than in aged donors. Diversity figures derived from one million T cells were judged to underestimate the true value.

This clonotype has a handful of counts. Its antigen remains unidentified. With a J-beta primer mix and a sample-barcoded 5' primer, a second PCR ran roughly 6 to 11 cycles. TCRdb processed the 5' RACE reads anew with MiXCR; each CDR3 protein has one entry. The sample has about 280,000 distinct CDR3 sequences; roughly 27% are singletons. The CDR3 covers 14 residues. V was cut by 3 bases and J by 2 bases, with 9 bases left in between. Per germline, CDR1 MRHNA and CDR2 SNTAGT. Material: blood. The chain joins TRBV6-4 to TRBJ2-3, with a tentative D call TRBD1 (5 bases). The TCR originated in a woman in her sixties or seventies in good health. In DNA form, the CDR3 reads TGTGCCAGCAGTGAGGGGCCAAACACAGATACGCAGTATTTT. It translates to CASSEGPNTDTQYF.